This T cell receptor beta chain appears in the sequencing data of a study of CD8 T cells in ankylosing spondylitis. This clonotype came up a few times. From germline, CDR1 is SQVTM and CDR2 ANQGSEA. V lost 6 bases to trimming and J lost 2 bases, with 4 bases between them. This CDR3 spans 10 amino acids. TCRdb re-derived calls from the 5' RACE reads in MiXCR, one entry per CDR3 protein. The sample contains under 450,000 distinct CDR3 sequences, 20% to 25% of which appear only once. Sequenced sample: blood, either unsorted or a sorted T cell fraction (not recorded which). This TCR was recovered from a male donor with ankylosing spondylitis or in good health (not recorded which). V is TRBV29-1 and J is TRBJ1-1, with unresolved D. In DNA form, the CDR3 reads TGCAGCGTCAGTAACACTGAAGCTTTCTTT. Translated, it gives CSVSNTEAFF. Filled out from reference TRBV29-1 and TRBJ1-1, the complete variable domain reads SAVISQKPSRDICQRGTSLTIQCQVDSQVTMMFWYRQQPGQSLTLIATANQGSEATYESGFVIDKFPISRPNLTFSTLTVSNMSPEDSSIYLCSVSNTEAFFGQGTRLTVV.